This T cell receptor beta chain was retrieved from a study of T cells after yellow fever vaccination. Study at large: Fractions containing few cells were prepared with SMART-Seq v4 Ultra Low Input. Study outcomes and limitations: Most clones from primary vaccination were detected again post-booster (96% CD4, more than 85% CD8). Researchers cautioned that FACS-sorted repertoires could harbor abundant clonotypes contaminating from the bulk population.

The TCR cDNA carried a universal primer site and UMIs from 5'RACE template switching. From the 5' RACE reads, TCRdb called clonotypes with MiXCR, one entry per CDR3 protein. The sample comprises under 150,000 distinct CDR3 sequences, less than 9.5% of which are singletons, and roughly 0.71% rests with the top ten. CDR1 and CDR2 from the germline V gene are SGHTA and FQGNSA. This CDR3 comprises 16 residues. J lost 5 bases, V lost 2 bases, and 9 bases had no gene match. This clonotype was picked up a small number of times. Antigen specificity is unknown. This TCR was recovered from a man younger than 40 who received the YFV17D yellow fever vaccine. This specimen was CD4+ T cells sorted from PBMCs, taken 5 days after the yellow fever booster vaccination. This chain joins TRBV7-2 and TRBJ1-1, with 9 bases lining up with TRBD1. The CDR3 loop reads CASSLLTGGRGTEAFF. The CDR3 DNA is TGTGCCAGCAGCTTATTAACAGGGGGCCGAGGAACTGAAGCTTTCTTT.